This T cell receptor (beta chain) was recorded in a study of shared clonotypes between healthy human individuals. Nashville, Tennessee was home to all donors, who were Caucasian adults. Researchers ran the assay at a deep level. DNA from unsorted PBMC was sequenced on ten immunoSEQ deep assay plates. Assay used: immunoSEQ multiplex PCR; TCRdb lists only in-frame clones, some missing. The table shows fewer than 600,000 clones, with around 80% occurring only once. CDR3 length: 18 residues. The trim removed 7 bases at V and 7 bases at J, leaving 21 bases unmatched. Germline-derived CDR1 and CDR2 are SNHLY and FYNNEI.

The TCR was taken from a woman aged 40 to 50 in good health. Some clones in this sample may be carry-over from other donors' samples. The material sequenced was PBMCs. The V and J genes are TRBV2 and TRBJ2-2; 7 bases line up with TRBD1. In DNA form, the CDR3 reads TGTGCCAGCATAAACCCGACCCATCCACAGGGGTATGGCGGGGAGCTGTTTTTT. This sequence encodes CASINPTHPQGYGGELFF.